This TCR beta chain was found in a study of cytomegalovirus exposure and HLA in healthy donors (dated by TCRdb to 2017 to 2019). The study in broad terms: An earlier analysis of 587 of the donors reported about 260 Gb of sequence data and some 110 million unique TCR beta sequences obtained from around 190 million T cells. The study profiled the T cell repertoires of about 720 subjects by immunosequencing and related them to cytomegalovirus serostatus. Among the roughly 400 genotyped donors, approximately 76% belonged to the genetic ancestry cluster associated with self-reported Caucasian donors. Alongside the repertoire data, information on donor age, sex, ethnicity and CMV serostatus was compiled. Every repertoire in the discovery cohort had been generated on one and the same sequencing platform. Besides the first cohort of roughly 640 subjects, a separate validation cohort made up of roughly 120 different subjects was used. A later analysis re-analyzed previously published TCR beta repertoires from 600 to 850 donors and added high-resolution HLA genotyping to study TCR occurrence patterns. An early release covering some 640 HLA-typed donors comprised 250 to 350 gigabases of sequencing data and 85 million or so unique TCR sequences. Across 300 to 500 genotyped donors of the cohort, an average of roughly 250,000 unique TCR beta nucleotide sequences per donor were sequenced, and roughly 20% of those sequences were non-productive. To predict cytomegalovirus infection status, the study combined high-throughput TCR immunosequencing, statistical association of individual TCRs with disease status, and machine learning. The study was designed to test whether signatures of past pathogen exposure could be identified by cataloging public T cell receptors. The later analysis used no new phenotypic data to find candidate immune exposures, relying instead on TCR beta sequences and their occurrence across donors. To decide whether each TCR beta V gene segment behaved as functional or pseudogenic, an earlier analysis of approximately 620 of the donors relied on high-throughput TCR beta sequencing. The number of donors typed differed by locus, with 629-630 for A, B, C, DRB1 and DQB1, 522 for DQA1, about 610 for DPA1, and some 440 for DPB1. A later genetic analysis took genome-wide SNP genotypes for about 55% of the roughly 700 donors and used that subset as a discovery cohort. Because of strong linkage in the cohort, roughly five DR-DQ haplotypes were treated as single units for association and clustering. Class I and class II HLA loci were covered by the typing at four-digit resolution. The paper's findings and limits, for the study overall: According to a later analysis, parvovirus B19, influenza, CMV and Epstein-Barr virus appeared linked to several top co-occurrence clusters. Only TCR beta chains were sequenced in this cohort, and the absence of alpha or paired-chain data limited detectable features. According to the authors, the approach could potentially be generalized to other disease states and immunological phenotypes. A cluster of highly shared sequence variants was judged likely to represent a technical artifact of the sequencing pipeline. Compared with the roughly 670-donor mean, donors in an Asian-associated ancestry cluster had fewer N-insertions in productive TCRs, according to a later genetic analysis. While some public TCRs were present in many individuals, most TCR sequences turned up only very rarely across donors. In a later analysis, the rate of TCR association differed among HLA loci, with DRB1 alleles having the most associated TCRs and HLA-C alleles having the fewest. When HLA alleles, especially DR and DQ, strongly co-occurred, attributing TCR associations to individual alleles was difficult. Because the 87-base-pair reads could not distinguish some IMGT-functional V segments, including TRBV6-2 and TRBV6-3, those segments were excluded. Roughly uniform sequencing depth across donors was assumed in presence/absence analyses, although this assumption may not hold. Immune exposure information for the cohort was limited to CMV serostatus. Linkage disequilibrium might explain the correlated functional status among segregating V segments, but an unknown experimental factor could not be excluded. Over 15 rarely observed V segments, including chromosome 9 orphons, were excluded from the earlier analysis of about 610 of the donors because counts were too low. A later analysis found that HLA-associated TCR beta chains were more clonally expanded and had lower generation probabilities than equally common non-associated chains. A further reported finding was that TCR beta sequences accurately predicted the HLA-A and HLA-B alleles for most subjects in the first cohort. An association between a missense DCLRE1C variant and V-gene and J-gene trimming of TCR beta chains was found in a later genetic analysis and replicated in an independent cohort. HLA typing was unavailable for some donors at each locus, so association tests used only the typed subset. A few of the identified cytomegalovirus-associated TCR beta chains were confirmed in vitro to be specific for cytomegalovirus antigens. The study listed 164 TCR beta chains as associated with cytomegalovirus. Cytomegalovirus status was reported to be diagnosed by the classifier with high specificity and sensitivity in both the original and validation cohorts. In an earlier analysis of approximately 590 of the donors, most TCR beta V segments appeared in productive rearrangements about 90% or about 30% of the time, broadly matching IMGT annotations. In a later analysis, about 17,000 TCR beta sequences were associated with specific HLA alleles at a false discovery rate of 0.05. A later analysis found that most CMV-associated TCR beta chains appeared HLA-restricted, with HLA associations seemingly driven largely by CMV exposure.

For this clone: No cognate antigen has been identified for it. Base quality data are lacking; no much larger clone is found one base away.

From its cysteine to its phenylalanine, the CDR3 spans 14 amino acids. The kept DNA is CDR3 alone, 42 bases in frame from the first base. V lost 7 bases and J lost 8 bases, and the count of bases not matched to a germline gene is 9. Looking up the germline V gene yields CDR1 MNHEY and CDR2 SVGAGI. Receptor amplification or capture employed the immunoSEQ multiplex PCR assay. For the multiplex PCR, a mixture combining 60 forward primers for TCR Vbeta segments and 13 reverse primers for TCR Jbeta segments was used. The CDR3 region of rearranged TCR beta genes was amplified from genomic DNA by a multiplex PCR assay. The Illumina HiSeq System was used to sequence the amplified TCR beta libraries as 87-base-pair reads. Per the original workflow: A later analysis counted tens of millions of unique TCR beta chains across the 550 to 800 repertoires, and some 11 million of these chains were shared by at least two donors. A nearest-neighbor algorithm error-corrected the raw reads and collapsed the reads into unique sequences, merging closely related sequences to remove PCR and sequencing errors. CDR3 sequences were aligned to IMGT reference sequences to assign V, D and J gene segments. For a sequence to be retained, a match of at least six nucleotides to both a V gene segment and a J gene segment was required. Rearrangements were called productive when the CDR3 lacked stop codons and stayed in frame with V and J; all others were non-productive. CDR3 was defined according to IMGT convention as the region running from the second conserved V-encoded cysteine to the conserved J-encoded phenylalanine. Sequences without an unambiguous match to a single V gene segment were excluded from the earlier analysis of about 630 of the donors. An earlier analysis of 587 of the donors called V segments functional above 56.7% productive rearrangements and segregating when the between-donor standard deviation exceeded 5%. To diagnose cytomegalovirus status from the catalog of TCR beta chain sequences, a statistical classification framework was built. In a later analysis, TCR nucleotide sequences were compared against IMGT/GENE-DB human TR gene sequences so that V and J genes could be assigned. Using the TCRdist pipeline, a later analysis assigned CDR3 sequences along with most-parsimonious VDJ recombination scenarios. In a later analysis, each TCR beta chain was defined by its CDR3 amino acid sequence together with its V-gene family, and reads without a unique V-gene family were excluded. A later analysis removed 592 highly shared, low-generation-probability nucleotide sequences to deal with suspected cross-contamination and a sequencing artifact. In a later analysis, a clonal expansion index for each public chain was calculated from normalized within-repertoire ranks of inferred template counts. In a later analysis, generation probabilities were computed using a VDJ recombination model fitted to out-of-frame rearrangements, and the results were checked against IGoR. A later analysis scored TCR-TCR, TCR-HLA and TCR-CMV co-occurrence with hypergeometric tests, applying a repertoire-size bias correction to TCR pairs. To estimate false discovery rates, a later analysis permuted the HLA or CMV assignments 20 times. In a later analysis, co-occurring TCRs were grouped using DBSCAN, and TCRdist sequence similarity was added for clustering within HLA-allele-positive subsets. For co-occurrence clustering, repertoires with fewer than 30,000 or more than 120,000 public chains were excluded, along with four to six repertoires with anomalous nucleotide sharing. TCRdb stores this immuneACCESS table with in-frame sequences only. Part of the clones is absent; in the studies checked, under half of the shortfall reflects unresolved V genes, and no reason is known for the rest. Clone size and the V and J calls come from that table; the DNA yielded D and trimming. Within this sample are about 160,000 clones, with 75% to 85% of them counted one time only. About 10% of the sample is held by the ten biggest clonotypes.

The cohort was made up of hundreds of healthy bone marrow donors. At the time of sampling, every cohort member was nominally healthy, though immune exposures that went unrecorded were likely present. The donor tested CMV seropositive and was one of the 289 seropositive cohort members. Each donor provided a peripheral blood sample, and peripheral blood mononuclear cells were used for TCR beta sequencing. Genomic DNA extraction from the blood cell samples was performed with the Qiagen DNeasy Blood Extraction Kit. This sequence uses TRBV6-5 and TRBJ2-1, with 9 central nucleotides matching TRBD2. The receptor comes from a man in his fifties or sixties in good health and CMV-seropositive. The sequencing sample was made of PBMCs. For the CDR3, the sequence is CASKRREGVDEQFF. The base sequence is TGTGCCAGCAAAAGGCGGGAGGGTGTGGATGAGCAGTTCTTC.